This TCR beta chain comes out of a study of blood T cell repertoires in COVID-19. Generated by immunoSEQ multiplex PCR, the TCRdb table keeps only in-frame clones and is missing some. The repertoire has some 340,000 clones, about 85% of them found once; the top ten carry under 4%. V was shortened by 6 bases and J by 3 bases, with 11 bases between the two germline ends. The germline CDR1 and CDR2 sequences are WNHNN and SYGVQD (reference sequence). The CDR3 runs to 13 residues. V gene TRBV10-1 combines with J gene TRBJ1-1, with D unresolved. The TCR sequence derives from a woman younger than 30 with acute or convalescent COVID-19. Sequencing was carried out using peripheral blood. The CDR3: CASRNGVDTEAFF. The CDR3 bases are TGCGCCAGCAGGAACGGGGTGGACACTGAAGCTTTCTTT.